The 3 T cell receptor beta chains below were found in one sample sequenced in a study of T cell responses to AZD1222 COVID-19 vaccine. Libraries were prepared by immunoSEQ multiplex PCR; TCRdb keeps only in-frame clonotypes and omits some of them. The sample contains under 140,000 clones, under 95% of which appear only once. Specimen: peripheral blood, collected on day 0 of AZD1222 vaccination. These receptors all stem from an adult in good health.

J is TRBJ2-7 and V is TRBV7-9, with TRBD1 matching over 9 bases. Germline trimming cut 5 bases from V and 1 base from J; bases unmatched to any gene: 9. CDR3 length: 16 residues. CDR1 and CDR2 (germline): SEHNR, FQNEAQ (reference sequence). The CDR3 region is CASSPSGQGNSYEQYF. The DNA for the CDR3 is TGTGCCAGCAGCCCCTCAGGACAGGGGAATTCCTACGAGCAGTACTTC.

The rearrangement joins TRBV11-2 to TRBJ2-2, with 7 bases that match TRBD1. CDR1 is SGHAT, CDR2 FQNNGV, per germline. V was clipped by 5 bases and J by 4 bases; unmatched bases: 7. This CDR3 is 15 amino acids long. This CDR3 is CASSQDRVGTGELFF. DNA for the CDR3: TGTGCCAGCAGCCAAGACAGGGTTGGCACCGGGGAGCTGTTTTTT.

The J gene is TRBJ1-6, the V gene TRBV2; D perhaps matches TRBD1 (5 bases). Germline CDR1 reads SNHLY; CDR2 reads FYNNEI. The length of the CDR3 is 13 residues. V gave up 3 bases and J gave up 11 bases, with 11 bases separating them. The CDR3 region has the DNA TGTGCCAGCAGTGAGGTTTGGGGGGCACCCCTCCACTTT. As protein: CASSEVWGAPLHF.